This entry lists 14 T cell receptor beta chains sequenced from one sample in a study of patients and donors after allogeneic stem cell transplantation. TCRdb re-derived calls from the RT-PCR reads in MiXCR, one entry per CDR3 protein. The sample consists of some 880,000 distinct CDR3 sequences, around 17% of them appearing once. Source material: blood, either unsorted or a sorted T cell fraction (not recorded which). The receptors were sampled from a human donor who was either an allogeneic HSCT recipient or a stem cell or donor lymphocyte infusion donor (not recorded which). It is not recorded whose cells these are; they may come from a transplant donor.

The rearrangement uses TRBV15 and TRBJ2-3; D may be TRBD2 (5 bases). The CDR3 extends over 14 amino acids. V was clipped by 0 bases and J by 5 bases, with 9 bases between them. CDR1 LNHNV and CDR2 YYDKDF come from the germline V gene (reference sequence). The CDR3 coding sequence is TGTGCCACCAGCAGAGATGCACGGGGAGATACGCAGTATTTT. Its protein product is CATSRDARGDTQYF.

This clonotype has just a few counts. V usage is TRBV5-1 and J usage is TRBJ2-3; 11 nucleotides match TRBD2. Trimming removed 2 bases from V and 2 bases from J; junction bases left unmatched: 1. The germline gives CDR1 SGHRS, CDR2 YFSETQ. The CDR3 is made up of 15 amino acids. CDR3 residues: CASSFSGRVTDTQYF. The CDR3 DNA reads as TGCGCCAGCAGCTTTAGCGGGAGGGTCACAGATACGCAGTATTTT. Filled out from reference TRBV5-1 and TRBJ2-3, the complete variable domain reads KAGVTQTPRYLIKTRGQQVTLSCSPISGHRSVSWYQQTPGQGLQFLFEYFSETQRNKGNFPGRFSGRQFSNSRSEMNVSTLELGDSALYLCASSFSGRVTDTQYFGPGTRLTVL.

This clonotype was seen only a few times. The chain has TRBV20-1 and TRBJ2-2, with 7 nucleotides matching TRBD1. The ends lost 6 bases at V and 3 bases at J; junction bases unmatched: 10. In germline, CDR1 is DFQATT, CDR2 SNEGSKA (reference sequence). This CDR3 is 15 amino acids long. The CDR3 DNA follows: TGCAGTGCGCGGACCCGGGACAGTTACACCGGGGAGCTGTTTTTT. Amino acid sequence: CSARTRDSYTGELFF.

CDR3 in DNA: TGTGCCAGCAGTCACCGGACTAGTCTAATCTACGAGCAGTACTTC. As protein: CASSHRTSLIYEQYF. This chain connects TRBV3-1 to TRBJ2-7, with 7 bases that match TRBD2. CDR3 length equals 15 residues. With V trimmed by 6 bases and J by 3 bases, 11 bases remained unmatched. Germline lookup yields CDR1 LGHDT and CDR2 YNNKEL (reference sequence).

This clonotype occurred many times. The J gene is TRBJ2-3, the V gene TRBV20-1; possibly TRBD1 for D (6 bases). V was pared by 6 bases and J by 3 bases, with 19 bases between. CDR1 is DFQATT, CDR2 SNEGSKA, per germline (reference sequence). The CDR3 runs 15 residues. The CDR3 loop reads CSADARGFGTDTQYF. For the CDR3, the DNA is TGCAGTGCCGATGCTAGGGGGTTTGGGACAGATACGCAGTATTTT.

Here the CDR3 DNA reads TGCAGTGCTAGCAGGGAGAGTCTCTACGAGCAGTACTTC. Protein product: CSASRESLYEQYF. This chain connects TRBV20-1 to TRBJ2-7, with D possibly called TRBD1 or TRBD2 (5 bases each). Germline V CDR1 and CDR2: DFQATT, SNEGSKA (reference sequence). The CDR3 consists of 13 residues. The ends were cut back, 3 bases at V and 3 bases at J, with 12 bases in the middle.

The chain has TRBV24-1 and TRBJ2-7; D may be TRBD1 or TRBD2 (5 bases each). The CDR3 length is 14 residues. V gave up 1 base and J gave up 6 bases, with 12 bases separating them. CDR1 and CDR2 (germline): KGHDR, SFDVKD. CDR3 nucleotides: TGTGCCACCAGTGATTTTCGGGGTACAGGCGAGCAGTACTTC. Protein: CATSDFRGTGEQYF.

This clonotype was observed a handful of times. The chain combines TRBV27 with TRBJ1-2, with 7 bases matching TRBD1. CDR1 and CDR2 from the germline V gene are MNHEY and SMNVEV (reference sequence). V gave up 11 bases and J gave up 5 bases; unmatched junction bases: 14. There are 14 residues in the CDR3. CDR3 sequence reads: CAGSTGHVRYGYTF. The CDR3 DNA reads TGTGCCGGATCGACAGGGCATGTGAGGTATGGCTACACCTTC.

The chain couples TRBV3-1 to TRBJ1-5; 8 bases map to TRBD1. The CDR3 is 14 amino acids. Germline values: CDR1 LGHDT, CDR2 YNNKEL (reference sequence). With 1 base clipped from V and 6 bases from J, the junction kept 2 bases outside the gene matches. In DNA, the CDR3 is TGTGCCAGCAGCCAAGGACAGGGGCCTCAGCCCCAGCATTTT. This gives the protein CASSQGQGPQPQHF. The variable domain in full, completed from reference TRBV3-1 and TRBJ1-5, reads DTAVSQTPKYLVTQMGNDKSIKCEQNLGHDTMYWYKQDSKKFLKIMFSYNNKELIINETVPNRFSPKSPDKAHLNLHINSLELGDSAVYFCASSQGQGPQPQHFGDGTRLSIL.

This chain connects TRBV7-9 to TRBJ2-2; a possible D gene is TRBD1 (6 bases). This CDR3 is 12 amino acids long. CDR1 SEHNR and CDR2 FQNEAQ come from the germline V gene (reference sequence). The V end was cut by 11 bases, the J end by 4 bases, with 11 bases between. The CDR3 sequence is CAVNRVTGELFF. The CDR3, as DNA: TGTGCCGTCAACAGGGTCACCGGGGAGCTGTTTTTT. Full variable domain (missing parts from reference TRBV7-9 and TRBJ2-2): DTGVSQNPRHKITKRGQNVTFRCDPISEHNRLYWYRQTLGQGPEFLTYFQNEAQLEKSRLLSDRFSAERPKGSFSTLEIQRTEQGDSAMYLCAVNRVTGELFFGEGSRLTVL.

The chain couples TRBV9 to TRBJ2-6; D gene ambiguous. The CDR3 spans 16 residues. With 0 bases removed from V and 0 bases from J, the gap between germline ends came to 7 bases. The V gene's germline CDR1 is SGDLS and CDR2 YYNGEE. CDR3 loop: CASSVDRSSGANVLTF. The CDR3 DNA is TGTGCCAGCAGCGTAGACCGTAGCTCTGGGGCCAACGTCCTGACTTTC. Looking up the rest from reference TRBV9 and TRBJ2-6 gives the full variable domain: DSGVTQTPKHLITATGQRVTLRCSPRSGDLSVYWYQQSLDQGLQFLIQYYNGEERAKGNILERFSAQQFPDLHSELNLSSLELGDSALYFCASSVDRSSGANVLTFGAGSRLTVL.

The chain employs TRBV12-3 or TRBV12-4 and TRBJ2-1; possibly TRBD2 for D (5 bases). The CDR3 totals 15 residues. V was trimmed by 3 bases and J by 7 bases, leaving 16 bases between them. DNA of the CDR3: TGTGCCAGCAGTTTCCGGCTAGAGGGCCGGAATGAGCAGTTCTTC. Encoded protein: CASSFRLEGRNEQFF.

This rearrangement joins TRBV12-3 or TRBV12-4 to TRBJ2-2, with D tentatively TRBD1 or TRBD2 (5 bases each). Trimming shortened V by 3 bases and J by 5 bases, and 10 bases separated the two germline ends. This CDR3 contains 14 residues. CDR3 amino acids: CASSFLGETGELFF. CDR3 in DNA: TGTGCCAGCAGTTTCTTGGGGGAGACCGGGGAGCTGTTTTTT.

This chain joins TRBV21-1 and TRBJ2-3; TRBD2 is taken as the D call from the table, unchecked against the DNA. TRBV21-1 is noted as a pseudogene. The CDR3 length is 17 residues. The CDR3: CASSKVLAGESTDTQYF. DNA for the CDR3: TGTGCCAGCAGCAAAGTCCTAGCGGGGGAAAGCACAGATACGCAGTATTTT.